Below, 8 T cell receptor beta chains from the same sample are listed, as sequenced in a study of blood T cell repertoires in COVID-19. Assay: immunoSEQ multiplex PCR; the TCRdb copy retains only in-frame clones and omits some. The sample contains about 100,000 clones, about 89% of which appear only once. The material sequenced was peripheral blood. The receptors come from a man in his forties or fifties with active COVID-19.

The CDR3 region is CAWSGLGGSGADTQYF. The CDR3 nucleotides are TGTGCCTGGAGTGGGCTTGGGGGGTCGGGCGCAGATACGCAGTATTTT. The rearrangement uses TRBV30 and TRBJ2-3; a weak D match, TRBD2 (6 bases). Trimming shortened V by 1 base and J by 4 bases, and 18 bases separated the two germline ends. The germline CDR1 and CDR2 sequences are GTSNPN and SVGIG (reference sequence). CDR3 length: 16 amino acids.

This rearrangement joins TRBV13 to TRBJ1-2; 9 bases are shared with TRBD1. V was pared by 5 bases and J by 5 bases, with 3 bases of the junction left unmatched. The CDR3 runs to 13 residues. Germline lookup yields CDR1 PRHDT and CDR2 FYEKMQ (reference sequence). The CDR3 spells CASSRGTGYGYTF. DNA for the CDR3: TGTGCCAGCAGCCGAGGGACAGGGTATGGCTACACCTTC.

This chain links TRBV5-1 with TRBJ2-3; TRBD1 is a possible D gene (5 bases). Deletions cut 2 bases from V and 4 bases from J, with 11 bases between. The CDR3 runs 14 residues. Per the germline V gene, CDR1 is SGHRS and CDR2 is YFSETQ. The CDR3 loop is CASSLFVGADTQYF. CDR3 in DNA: TGCGCCAGCAGCTTATTCGTAGGGGCAGATACGCAGTATTTT.

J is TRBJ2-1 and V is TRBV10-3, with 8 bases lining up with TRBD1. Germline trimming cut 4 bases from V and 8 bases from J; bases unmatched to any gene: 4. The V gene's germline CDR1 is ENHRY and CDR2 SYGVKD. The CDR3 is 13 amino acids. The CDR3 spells CAISARGQDEQFF. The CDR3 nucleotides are TGTGCCATCAGTGCCAGGGGGCAGGATGAGCAGTTCTTC.

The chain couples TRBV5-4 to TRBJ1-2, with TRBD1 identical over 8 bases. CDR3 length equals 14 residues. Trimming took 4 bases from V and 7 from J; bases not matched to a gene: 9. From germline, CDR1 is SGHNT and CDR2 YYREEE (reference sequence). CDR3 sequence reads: CASSQLQGEGGYTF. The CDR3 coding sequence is TGTGCCAGCAGCCAACTACAGGGGGAAGGTGGCTACACCTTC.

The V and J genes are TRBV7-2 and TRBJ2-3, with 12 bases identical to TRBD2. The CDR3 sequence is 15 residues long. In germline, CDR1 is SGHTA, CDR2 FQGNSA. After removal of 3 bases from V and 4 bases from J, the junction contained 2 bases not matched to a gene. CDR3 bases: TGTGCCAGCAGCTTGACTAGCGGGAGTGCAGATACGCAGTATTTT. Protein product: CASSLTSGSADTQYF.

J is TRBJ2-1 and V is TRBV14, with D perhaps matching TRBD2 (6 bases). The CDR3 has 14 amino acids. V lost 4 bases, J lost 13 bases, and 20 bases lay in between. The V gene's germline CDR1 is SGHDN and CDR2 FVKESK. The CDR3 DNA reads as TGTGCCAGCAGCCCGACCCCTTGGGGAGCGGGCCAGTTCTTC. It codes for CASSPTPWGAGQFF.

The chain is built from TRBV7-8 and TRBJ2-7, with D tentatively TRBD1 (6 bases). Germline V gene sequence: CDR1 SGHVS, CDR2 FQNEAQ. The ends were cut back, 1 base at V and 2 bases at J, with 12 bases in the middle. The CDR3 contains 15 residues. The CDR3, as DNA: TGTGCCAGCAGCTTAGAGTTGGGGGCCCCCTACGAGCAGTACTTC. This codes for CASSLELGAPYEQYF.